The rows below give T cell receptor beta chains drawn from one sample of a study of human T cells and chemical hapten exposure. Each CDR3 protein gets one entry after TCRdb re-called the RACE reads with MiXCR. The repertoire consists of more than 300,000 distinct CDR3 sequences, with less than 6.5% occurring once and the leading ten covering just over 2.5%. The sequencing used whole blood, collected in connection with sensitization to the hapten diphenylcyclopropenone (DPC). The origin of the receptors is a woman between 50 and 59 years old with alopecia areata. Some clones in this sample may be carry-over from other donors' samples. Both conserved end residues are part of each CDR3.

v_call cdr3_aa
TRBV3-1 CASSQADEKLFF
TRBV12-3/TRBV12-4 CASSLDRKGGELFF
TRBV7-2 CASSEISGFTDTQYF
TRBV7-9 CASSRETGWNSPLHF
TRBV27 CASSSPGTGNSPLHF
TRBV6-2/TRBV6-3 CASRDQPGGVYYGYTF
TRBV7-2 CASSMDSSGNTIYF
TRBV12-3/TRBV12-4 CASTLGRTLMSNQPQHF
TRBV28 CASSPEWETQYF
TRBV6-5 CASSVGSTGTEAFF
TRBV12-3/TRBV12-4 CASSSTVAYGYTF
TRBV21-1 CASSKGQAGVSGANVLTF
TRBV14 CASSQDFAYEQYF
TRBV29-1 CSARGLGNTIYF
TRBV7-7 CASSRSLGHEQYF
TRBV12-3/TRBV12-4 CASSQGLVYEQYF
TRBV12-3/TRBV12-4 CASSLAPQGATEAFF
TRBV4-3 CASSQGTAGYTDTQYF
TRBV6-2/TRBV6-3 CASSYHEGVEAFF
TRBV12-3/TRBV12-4 CASSFRQGDTEAFF
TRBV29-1 CSVEVSGTEAFF
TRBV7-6 CASSFEQVSGANVLTF
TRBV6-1 CASSEGQREEKLFF
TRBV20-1 CSAGNSGNSYNEQFF
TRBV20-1 CSARGGTGAGEAFF
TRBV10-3 CAISAGQTNTGELFF
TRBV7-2 CASSLVLGSAEQFF
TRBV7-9 CASSLSGAFF
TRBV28 CASSPPGEAKNIQYF
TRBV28 CASSLLGRSSYNEQFF
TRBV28 CASSLLQGEGTDTQYF
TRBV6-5 CASSASAGELFF
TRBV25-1 CASSAFPGQSSSSYEQYF
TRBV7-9 CASSLLVGRGEAEAFF
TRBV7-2 CASSFQGQGGHEQYF
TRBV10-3 CAISESIAYQDRGRNEQFF
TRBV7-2 CASSPRTGNSGNTIYF
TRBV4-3 CASSQRVAYEQYF
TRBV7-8 CASSFLAPNTGELFF
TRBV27 CASSLSGQGHNQPQHF
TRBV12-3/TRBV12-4 CASSPASGGYQETQYF
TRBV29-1 CSVEEGSSYNEQFF
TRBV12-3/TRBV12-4 CASRNVGSTEAFF
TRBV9 CASSAGRLNSGNTIYF